Presented here are 15 T cell receptor beta chains from one specimen sequenced in a study of human T cells and chemical hapten exposure. One entry per CDR3 protein results from TCRdb running MiXCR on the RACE reads. The table includes more than 110,000 distinct CDR3 sequences, over 9.5% detected once. Time point of the sample: patch test 2, 6 weeks after DPC sensitization. Treatment described: therapeutic diphenylcyclopropenone sensitization with weekly scalp DPC. The sequencing used whole blood, collected in connection with sensitization to the hapten diphenylcyclopropenone (DPC). The receptor source for this set is a woman between 50 and 59 years old with alopecia areata. Some clones in this sample may be carry-over from other donors' samples.

The chain employs TRBV3-1 and TRBJ1-2; 7 bases map to TRBD1. CDR1 and CDR2 from the germline V gene are LGHDT and YNNKEL (reference sequence). The CDR3 totals 15 residues. The V segment lost 4 bases and the J segment 4 bases; nucleotides outside the gene matches: 9. CDR3 nucleotide sequence: TGTGCCAGCAGCCCAACGTTACAGGGGCGCTATGGCTACACCTTC. This translates into CASSPTLQGRYGYTF.

This chain joins TRBV29-1 and TRBJ2-3; TRBD1 might be the D (6 bases). Deletions cut 7 bases from V and 6 bases from J, with 17 bases between. The germline V gene has CDR1 SQVTM and CDR2 ANQGSEA. This CDR3 region has 13 residues. The CDR3 protein is CSGSWGQRDTQYF. The DNA of the CDR3 is TGCAGCGGGAGCTGGGGGCAGCGTGATACGCAGTATTTT.

The chain employs TRBV6-1 and TRBJ2-2; 8 bases align to TRBD1. Germline V lookup: CDR1 MNHNS, CDR2 SASEGT. The V and J ends lost 5 bases and 6 bases, in that order; junction bases with no gene match: 8. CDR3 length equals 15 residues. In nucleotides, the CDR3 is TGTGCCAGCAGTTCCGGACAGGGTTCGGCCGGGGAGCTGTTTTTT. Translated, it gives CASSSGQGSAGELFF.

Only one count was recorded for this clonotype. One base away lies a much larger clone, so this may be a sequencing read error. The chain uses TRBV29-1 and TRBJ2-3; maybe TRBD1 (5 bases). The DNA end favors TRBJ1-5, so the J call may be wrong. This CDR3 has 15 residues. From germline, CDR1 is SQVTM and CDR2 ANQGSEA. In DNA form, the CDR3 reads TGCAGCGTTGACACCGGGGCGCGGGGCACAGATACGCAGCATTTT. This sequence encodes CSVDTGARGTDTQHF.

V is TRBV20-1 and J is TRBJ1-6, with a possible D match to TRBD1 (5 bases). The CDR3 contains 15 residues. Trimming removed 1 base from V and 6 bases from J, with 13 bases in between. Per the germline V gene, CDR1 is DFQATT and CDR2 is SNEGSKA (reference sequence). The chain's CDR3 is CSARVSRAGNSPLHF. The DNA for the CDR3 is TGCAGTGCTAGAGTGAGCAGGGCGGGTAATTCACCCCTCCACTTT.

This clonotype came up many times. The chain joins TRBV24-1 to TRBJ2-5; D unresolved. The CDR3 is made up of 12 amino acids. Germline V lookup: CDR1 KGHDR, CDR2 SFDVKD. Trimming took 1 base from V and 4 from J, leaving 3 bases between them. For the CDR3, the DNA is TGTGCCACCAGTGATTTTGGAGAGACCCAGTACTTC. Translated: CATSDFGETQYF.

The rearrangement links TRBV19 to TRBJ2-7; D remains ambiguous. The V gene lost 3 bases and the J gene lost 2 bases, with 11 bases spanning the gap. The CDR3 is 14 residues long. The germline gives CDR1 LNHDA, CDR2 SQIVND (reference sequence). CDR3 nucleotides: TGTGCCAGTAGTATTGCAGGCTTGGCCTACGAGCAGTACTTC. This translates into CASSIAGLAYEQYF.

This chain's CDR3 is CASSYSGPQGGQPQHF. The CDR3 DNA is TGTGCCAGCAGTTACTCCGGCCCGCAGGGAGGTCAGCCCCAGCATTTT. V and J are TRBV6-5 and TRBJ1-5; TRBD1 is a possible D gene (5 bases). The germline gives CDR1 MNHEY, CDR2 SVGAGI. The CDR3 contains 16 residues. Trimming removed 0 bases at V and 6 bases at J, with 15 bases between.

The chain has TRBV11-2 and TRBJ2-4; the D is unclear. CDR1 and CDR2 (germline): SGHAT, FQNNGV. The CDR3 runs to 16 residues. The germline V and J ends were trimmed by 5 bases and 8 bases, with 22 bases remaining between them. The CDR3 loop reads CASSPGRGPKGDIQYF. In DNA form, the CDR3 reads TGTGCCAGCAGCCCTGGGCGTGGTCCAAAAGGAGACATTCAGTACTTC. Together with reference TRBV11-2 and TRBJ2-4, the CDR3 gives the full variable domain: EAGVAQSPRYKIIEKRQSVAFWCNPISGHATLYWYQQILGQGPKLLIQFQNNGVVDDSQLPKDRFSAERLKGVDSTLKIQPAKLEDSAVYLCASSPGRGPKGDIQYFGAGTRLSVL.

This clonotype was detected only a few times. This chain joins TRBV14 and TRBJ2-7; no definite D call. The germline V gene encodes CDR1 SGHDN and CDR2 FVKESK. The CDR3 consists of 13 residues. Trimming pared 4 bases from V and 1 base from J, leaving 8 bases between. The CDR3 sequence: CASSRPSSYEQYF. The CDR3, as DNA: TGTGCCAGCAGCCGCCCCTCGTCCTACGAGCAGTACTTC. Based on the CDR3 plus reference TRBV14 and TRBJ2-7, the full variable domain is EAGVTQFPSHSVIEKGQTVTLRCDPISGHDNLYWYRRVMGKEIKFLLHFVKESKQDESGMPNNRFLAERTGGTYSTLKVQPAELEDSGVYFCASSRPSSYEQYFGPGTRLTVT.

In its sample, this clonotype was seen many times. CDR3 sequence: CSSSLNEQFF. The DNA for the CDR3 is TGCAGCTCCTCACTAAATGAGCAGTTCTTC. The rearrangement joins TRBV29-1 to TRBJ2-1; D is undetermined. This CDR3 comprises 10 residues. Per the germline V gene, CDR1 is SQVTM and CDR2 is ANQGSEA. V was pared by 8 bases and J by 7 bases, with 9 bases between.

The V and J genes are TRBV15 and TRBJ2-1, with 8 bases that match TRBD2. The germline CDR1 and CDR2 sequences are LNHNV and YYDKDF (reference sequence). The V segment lost 0 bases and the J segment 8 bases; nucleotides outside the gene matches: 9. The CDR3 length is 16 residues. CDR3 nucleotides: TGTGCCACCAGCAGAGATAGGCCACGGGGGGGCGATGAGCAGTTCTTC. Amino acids: CATSRDRPRGGDEQFF.

This clonotype was seen at least ten times. This chain uses TRBV3-1 with TRBJ1-2; D is undetermined. The CDR3 runs to 14 residues. Germline V gene data show CDR1 as LGHDT and CDR2 as YNNKEL (reference sequence). V shed 0 bases and J shed 6 bases, with 11 bases lying between them. CDR3 region: CASSQDGAGNGYTF. The CDR3 DNA is TGTGCCAGCAGCCAAGATGGAGCAGGAAATGGCTACACCTTC. Filled out from reference TRBV3-1 and TRBJ1-2, the complete variable domain reads DTAVSQTPKYLVTQMGNDKSIKCEQNLGHDTMYWYKQDSKKFLKIMFSYNNKELIINETVPNRFSPKSPDKAHLNLHINSLELGDSAVYFCASSQDGAGNGYTFGSGTRLTVV.

This clonotype was seen many times. The chain recombines TRBV6-5 with TRBJ2-7; 9 positions match TRBD1. CDR1 and CDR2 (germline): MNHEY, SVGAGI. Unmatched junction bases numbered 8, after V lost 6 bases and J lost 2 bases. This CDR3 is built from 15 residues. CDR3 in DNA: TGTGCCAGCAGGGTTCCGGGACAGGGCCCCTACGAGCAGTACTTC. This gives the protein CASRVPGQGPYEQYF.

The gene calls are TRBV6-1 and TRBJ1-5; tentatively, D is TRBD1 (5 bases). The CDR3 length is 15 residues. Trimming shortened V by 1 base and J by 2 bases, and 9 bases separated the two germline ends. In germline, CDR1 is MNHNS, CDR2 SASEGT. The CDR3 bases are TGTGCCAGCAGTGAAGACAGGTTAGGCAATCAGCCCCAGCATTTT. It yields the protein CASSEDRLGNQPQHF.